This is a list of T cell receptor beta chains from one sample in a study of blood T cell repertoires in COVID-19. The table came from immunoSEQ multiplex PCR; TCRdb's copy has only in-frame clones and leaves some out. The sample lists fewer than 250,000 clones; around 90% were seen once. Sequenced input: PBMCs or T cells enriched from blood (not recorded which). The source of these receptors is a woman aged 45-59 years with acute COVID-19. Both conserved end residues are part of each CDR3. A D gene is named only where the DNA matches it firmly. Only some rows state a clone size, as once, few, many or a class for expanded clones.

TRBJ2-7,once,TRBD2,TRBV10-3,CAISSRLASHEQYF,TGTGCCATCAGTTCTCGACTAGCCTCCCACGAGCAGTACTTC
TRBJ1-1,once,NA,TRBV5-6,CASSLAGLSEAFF,TGTGCCAGCAGCTTGGCAGGTTTATCGGAAGCTTTCTTT
TRBJ1-3,NA,NA,TRBV7-2,CASRIGNTIYF,TGTGCCAGCAGAATAGGAAACACCATATATTTT
TRBJ1-5,once,NA,TRBV19,CASTDLGSPQHF,TGTGCCAGTACCGATCTGGGCAGCCCTCAGCATTTT
TRBJ2-1,NA,TRBD2,TRBV11-3,CASSLEWREGQVEQFF,TGTGCCAGCAGCTTAGAGTGGCGGGAGGGCCAGGTTGAGCAGTTCTTC
TRBJ2-1,NA,TRBD2,TRBV4-2,CASSQGTSGPVGNEQFF,TGTGCCAGCAGCCAAGGGACTAGCGGACCCGTTGGGAATGAGCAGTTCTTC
TRBJ1-1,once,TRBD1,TRBV5-1,CASSPEAGDSRRGNTEAFF,TGCGCCAGCAGCCCTGAAGCGGGGGACAGCCGGCGGGGGAACACTGAAGCTTTCTTT
TRBJ2-2,NA,TRBD1,TRBV4-3,CASSQMNIRDSLTGELFF,TGCGCCAGCAGCCAAATGAACATACGGGACAGCCTCACCGGGGAGCTGTTTTTT
TRBJ2-1,NA,TRBD2,TRBV7-2,CASSPGGAYNEQFF,TGTGCCAGCAGCCCGGGGGGGGCGTACAATGAGCAGTTCTTC
TRBJ2-7,NA,NA,TRBV5-4,CASSLDPTSSYEQYF,TGTGCCAGCAGCTTGGACCCGACTAGCTCCTACGAGCAGTACTTC
TRBJ1-1,once,NA,TRBV7-6,CASSFEGHLNTEAFF,TGTGCCAGCAGCTTCGAGGGACATTTGAACACTGAAGCTTTCTTT
TRBJ2-7,NA,NA,TRBV3-1/TRBV3-2,CASSQVGGEQYF,TGTGCCAGCAGCCAAGTGGGAGGCGAGCAGTACTTC
TRBJ2-7,NA,TRBD2,TRBV2,CASSVPSGRVYEQYF,TGTGCCAGCAGTGTCCCCAGCGGGAGGGTCTACGAGCAGTACTTC
TRBJ1-5,NA,TRBD1,TRBV10-3,CAISTGVNQPQHF,TGTGCCATCAGTACAGGGGTCAATCAGCCCCAGCATTTT
TRBJ1-2,NA,NA,TRBV3-1/TRBV3-2,CASSQDSLPSDHGYTF,TGTGCCAGCAGCCAAGATTCTCTCCCTAGCGACCATGGCTACACCTTC
TRBJ2-7,NA,NA,TRBV10-1,CASSSGVGHEQYF,TGCGCCAGCTCCTCAGGTGTGGGTCACGAGCAGTACTTC
TRBJ2-7,NA,NA,TRBV28,CASSSQVRYEQYF,TGTGCCAGCAGTTCACAGGTACGCTACGAGCAGTACTTC
TRBJ1-4,few,TRBD1,TRBV28,CASGRGQGVEKLFF,TGTGCCAGCGGCCGGGGACAGGGCGTTGAAAAACTGTTTTTT
TRBJ1-4,NA,NA,TRBV27,CASSSYGPGKEKLFF,TGTGCCAGCAGTTCCTACGGTCCCGGGAAGGAAAAACTGTTTTTT
TRBJ2-7,NA,NA,TRBV9,CASSVDADSSYEQYF,TGTGCCAGCAGCGTAGATGCCGATAGCTCCTACGAGCAGTACTTC
TRBJ2-5,NA,TRBD1,TRBV27,CASSPRGRETQYF,TGTGCCAGCAGTCCCAGGGGGCGGGAGACCCAGTACTTC